The rows below give T cell receptor beta chains drawn from one sample of a study of T cells in Graves' hyperthyroidism and ophthalmopathy. TCRdb re-derived calls from the multiplex PCR reads in MiXCR, one entry per CDR3 protein. The sample has fewer than 350,000 distinct CDR3 sequences; around 15% are singletons. Sequenced sample: blood. The receptors stem from a woman in her forties or fifties with Graves' hyperthyroidism that later progressed to Graves' ophthalmopathy. Both conserved end residues are part of each CDR3. D genes are given only for firm matches. Expanded clones get a size class; other rows say once, few or many, or leave the size out.

v_gene: TRBV20-1; len: 12; d_gene: .; j_gene: TRBJ1-5; abundance: many; CDR3aa: CSASGGQQPQHF; CDR3nt: TGCAGTGCTAGCGGTGGGCAGCAGCCCCAGCATTTT
v_gene: TRBV20-1; len: 15; d_gene: .; j_gene: TRBJ2-7; abundance: few; CDR3aa: CSARHSNSYLNEQYF; CDR3nt: TGCAGTGCTAGGCACAGTAACTCCTACTTAAACGAGCAGTACTTC
v_gene: TRBV2; len: 16; d_gene: TRBD1; j_gene: TRBJ1-5; abundance: many; CDR3aa: CASSAQGGWSNQPQHF; CDR3nt: TGTGCCAGCAGTGCCCAGGGGGGTTGGAGCAATCAGCCCCAGCATTTT
v_gene: TRBV24-1; len: 16; d_gene: TRBD1; j_gene: TRBJ2-1; abundance: many; CDR3aa: CATSAPGQGAENEQFF; CDR3nt: TGTGCCACCAGTGCCCCCGGACAGGGGGCTGAGAATGAGCAGTTCTTC
v_gene: TRBV2; len: 12; d_gene: .; j_gene: TRBJ2-3; abundance: many; CDR3aa: CASSDMGDTQYF; CDR3nt: TGTGCCAGCAGTGACATGGGAGATACGCAGTATTTT
v_gene: TRBV30; len: 12; d_gene: .; j_gene: TRBJ1-2; abundance: few; CDR3aa: CAWNPYRDGYTF; CDR3nt: TGTGCCTGGAACCCCTACAGGGACGGCTACACCTTC
v_gene: TRBV19; len: 16; d_gene: .; j_gene: TRBJ2-5; abundance: .; CDR3aa: CASSIVTRGRAETQYF; CDR3nt: TGTGCCAGTAGTATAGTAACAAGGGGCAGGGCAGAGACCCAGTACTTC
v_gene: TRBV5-1; len: 14; d_gene: TRBD2; j_gene: TRBJ2-7; abundance: many; CDR3aa: CASSLAGEFYEQYF; CDR3nt: TGCGCCAGCAGCCTAGCGGGCGAATTCTACGAGCAGTACTTC
v_gene: TRBV20-1; len: 15; d_gene: TRBD1; j_gene: TRBJ2-3; abundance: many; CDR3aa: CSATPPGQGTDTQYF; CDR3nt: TGCAGTGCCACTCCACCGGGACAGGGCACAGATACGCAGTATTTT
v_gene: TRBV28; len: 14; d_gene: .; j_gene: TRBJ1-4; abundance: .; CDR3aa: CASRSGALGEKLFF; CDR3nt: TGTGCCAGCAGATCAGGGGCCCTTGGGGAAAAACTGTTTTTT
v_gene: TRBV28; len: 15; d_gene: .; j_gene: TRBJ2-7; abundance: many; CDR3aa: CASSEGTRATYEQYF; CDR3nt: TGTGCCAGCAGCGAAGGGACGAGGGCTACCTACGAGCAGTACTTC
v_gene: TRBV18; len: 16; d_gene: .; j_gene: TRBJ1-6; abundance: .; CDR3aa: CASSPDMLQNNSPLHF; CDR3nt: TGTGCCAGCTCACCAGATATGCTTCAAAATAATTCACCCCTCCACTTT
v_gene: TRBV4-1; len: 18; d_gene: TRBD2; j_gene: TRBJ2-5; abundance: many; CDR3aa: CASSRRVGGGDQQETQYF; CDR3nt: TGCGCCAGCAGCCGAAGAGTTGGGGGGGGGGATCAACAAGAGACCCAGTACTTC
v_gene: TRBV6-6; len: 15; d_gene: .; j_gene: TRBJ1-2; abundance: many; CDR3aa: CASSYIAGEGYGYTF; CDR3nt: TGTGCCAGCAGTTATATCGCGGGGGAGGGCTATGGCTACACCTTC
v_gene: TRBV29-1; len: 14; d_gene: .; j_gene: TRBJ2-7; abundance: many; CDR3aa: CSVEGGEGMGEQYF; CDR3nt: TGCAGCGTTGAAGGTGGGGAAGGGATGGGCGAGCAGTACTTC
v_gene: TRBV9; len: 15; d_gene: TRBD2; j_gene: TRBJ2-3; abundance: many; CDR3aa: CASSRGLAHPQTQYF; CDR3nt: TGTGCCAGCAGCAGGGGACTAGCGCATCCCCAAACGCAGTATTTT
v_gene: TRBV28; len: 15; d_gene: TRBD2; j_gene: TRBJ2-7; abundance: many; CDR3aa: CASSPPRLAGGVQYF; CDR3nt: TGTGCCAGCAGTCCCCCTCGACTAGCGGGAGGGGTGCAGTACTTC
v_gene: TRBV18; len: 17; d_gene: .; j_gene: TRBJ2-1; abundance: many; CDR3aa: CASSPPTGATSYNEQFF; CDR3nt: TGTGCCAGCTCACCACCTACGGGGGCTACCTCCTACAATGAGCAGTTCTTC
v_gene: TRBV28; len: 13; d_gene: .; j_gene: TRBJ2-3; abundance: many; CDR3aa: CASLSGSTDTQYF; CDR3nt: TGTGCCAGCTTGAGCGGGAGCACAGATACGCAGTATTTT
v_gene: TRBV28; len: 13; d_gene: .; j_gene: TRBJ2-7; abundance: many; CDR3aa: CASESFGGYEQYF; CDR3nt: TGTGCCAGCGAAAGTTTTGGGGGCTACGAGCAGTACTTC
v_gene: TRBV28; len: 12; d_gene: .; j_gene: TRBJ1-4; abundance: many; CDR3aa: CASSLSNEKLFF; CDR3nt: TGTGCCAGCAGCCTTAGTAATGAAAAACTGTTTTTT
v_gene: TRBV6-1; len: 15; d_gene: .; j_gene: TRBJ2-3; abundance: few; CDR3aa: CASSQGGGSEDTQYF; CDR3nt: TGTGCCAGCAGTCAGGGGGGCGGGAGTGAAGATACGCAGTATTTT
v_gene: TRBV4-1; len: 14; d_gene: .; j_gene: TRBJ2-1; abundance: few; CDR3aa: CASSQSAQANEQFF; CDR3nt: TGCGCCAGCAGCCAATCGGCCCAGGCTAATGAGCAGTTCTTC
v_gene: TRBV12-3/TRBV12-4; len: 15; d_gene: TRBD1; j_gene: TRBJ1-2; abundance: many; CDR3aa: CASLRGAGGSYGYTF; CDR3nt: TGTGCCAGCCTACGGGGCGCAGGGGGCTCCTATGGCTACACCTTC
v_gene: TRBV5-1; len: 15; d_gene: TRBD2; j_gene: TRBJ2-3; abundance: .; CDR3aa: CASSSGGLGEDTQYF; CDR3nt: TGCGCCAGCAGCTCCGGAGGACTAGGGGAAGATACGCAGTATTTT
v_gene: TRBV4-2; len: 13; d_gene: .; j_gene: TRBJ2-7; abundance: .; CDR3aa: CASSHQGPYEQYF; CDR3nt: TGTGCCAGCAGCCATCAGGGGCCCTACGAGCAGTACTTC
v_gene: TRBV2; len: 14; d_gene: TRBD1; j_gene: TRBJ1-5; abundance: many; CDR3aa: CASGATGGPLAQHF; CDR3nt: TGTGCCAGCGGTGCGACAGGGGGACCTCTGGCCCAGCATTTT
v_gene: TRBV28; len: 16; d_gene: TRBD2; j_gene: TRBJ2-2; abundance: .; CDR3aa: CASSPGLAGLAGELFF; CDR3nt: TGTGCCAGCAGTCCTGGACTAGCGGGTTTAGCCGGGGAGCTGTTTTTT
v_gene: TRBV2; len: 11; d_gene: .; j_gene: TRBJ1-4; abundance: few; CDR3aa: CASRGTLGLFF; CDR3nt: TGTGCCAGCAGAGGGACACTCGGACTGTTTTTT
v_gene: TRBV6-1; len: 16; d_gene: .; j_gene: TRBJ2-7; abundance: many; CDR3aa: CASSEGGGLSSYEQYF; CDR3nt: TGTGCCAGCAGTGAAGGGGGGGGCCTAAGCTCCTACGAGCAGTACTTC
v_gene: TRBV10-3; len: 18; d_gene: TRBD1; j_gene: TRBJ2-1; abundance: many; CDR3aa: CAISEYSPGQGSYNEQFF; CDR3nt: TGTGCCATCAGTGAGTACTCTCCGGGACAGGGATCGTACAATGAGCAGTTCTTC
v_gene: TRBV18; len: 16; d_gene: .; j_gene: TRBJ2-7; abundance: many; CDR3aa: CASSPRLQGSSYEQYF; CDR3nt: TGTGCCAGCTCACCCCGGCTTCAGGGGAGCTCCTACGAGCAGTACTTC
v_gene: TRBV9; len: 20; d_gene: TRBD2; j_gene: TRBJ2-1; abundance: few; CDR3aa: CASSPGGGSWGLELSNEQFF; CDR3nt: TGTGCCAGCAGCCCCGGAGGGGGGTCCTGGGGACTAGAGCTTTCCAATGAGCAGTTCTTC
v_gene: TRBV28; len: 15; d_gene: TRBD1; j_gene: TRBJ2-7; abundance: many; CDR3aa: CASLLSGTGTYEQYF; CDR3nt: TGTGCCAGCCTTTTATCCGGGACAGGGACTTACGAGCAGTACTTC
v_gene: TRBV5-1; len: 12; d_gene: .; j_gene: TRBJ2-1; abundance: many; CDR3aa: CASSSDSYKQFF; CDR3nt: TGCGCCAGCAGCTCCGACTCCTACAAGCAGTTCTTC
v_gene: TRBV2; len: 15; d_gene: .; j_gene: TRBJ2-7; abundance: many; CDR3aa: CASSVGGGPAYEQYF; CDR3nt: TGTGCCAGCAGTGTGGGGGGTGGGCCCGCCTACGAGCAGTACTTC
v_gene: TRBV7-8; len: 15; d_gene: TRBD1; j_gene: TRBJ1-2; abundance: few; CDR3aa: CASSHRDSNNYGYTF; CDR3nt: TGTGCCAGCAGCCACCGGGACAGCAACAACTATGGCTACACCTTC
v_gene: TRBV19; len: 18; d_gene: .; j_gene: TRBJ2-5; abundance: many; CDR3aa: CASSIFHRGTQMEKTQYF; CDR3nt: TGTGCCAGTAGTATTTTTCACCGCGGGACACAGATGGAGAAGACCCAGTACTTC
v_gene: TRBV13; len: 14; d_gene: TRBD1; j_gene: TRBJ2-7; abundance: many; CDR3aa: CASSLEGQGNEQYF; CDR3nt: TGTGCCAGCAGCTTAGAAGGACAGGGCAACGAGCAGTACTTC
v_gene: TRBV5-6; len: 15; d_gene: .; j_gene: TRBJ2-1; abundance: many; CDR3aa: CASSLERSGVNEQFF; CDR3nt: TGTGCCAGCAGCTTGGAACGGAGTGGGGTGAATGAGCAGTTCTTC
v_gene: TRBV2; len: 13; d_gene: .; j_gene: TRBJ1-2; abundance: many; CDR3aa: CASSRTGQDGYTF; CDR3nt: TGTGCCAGCAGTCGGACCGGGCAGGATGGCTACACCTTC
v_gene: TRBV6-1; len: 15; d_gene: TRBD2; j_gene: TRBJ2-1; abundance: few; CDR3aa: CASSPGLAGGYEQFF; CDR3nt: TGTGCCAGCAGCCCGGGACTAGCGGGAGGGTATGAGCAGTTCTTC
v_gene: TRBV6-1; len: 14; d_gene: TRBD1; j_gene: TRBJ2-3; abundance: many; CDR3aa: CASKEQGSTDTQYF; CDR3nt: TGTGCCAGCAAAGAACAGGGGAGCACAGATACGCAGTATTTT
v_gene: TRBV5-1; len: 12; d_gene: .; j_gene: TRBJ2-1; abundance: .; CDR3aa: CASSLSPNEQFF; CDR3nt: TGCGCCAGCAGCCTATCCCCCAATGAGCAGTTCTTC
v_gene: TRBV2; len: 10; d_gene: .; j_gene: TRBJ1-2; abundance: many; CDR3aa: CASRLKGYTF; CDR3nt: TGTGCCAGCCGACTAAAGGGCTACACCTTC
v_gene: TRBV6-1; len: 13; d_gene: .; j_gene: TRBJ2-7; abundance: many; CDR3aa: CASRIGLAYEQYF; CDR3nt: TGTGCCAGCAGGATAGGGCTGGCGTACGAGCAGTACTTC
v_gene: TRBV11-2; len: 15; d_gene: TRBD1; j_gene: TRBJ2-7; abundance: many; CDR3aa: CASSPRQGRLNEQYF; CDR3nt: TGTGCCAGCAGCCCCCGACAGGGGAGATTGAACGAGCAGTACTTC
v_gene: TRBV3-1; len: 17; d_gene: TRBD2; j_gene: TRBJ2-2; abundance: .; CDR3aa: CASSHRTSGSETGELFF; CDR3nt: TGTGCCAGCAGCCATCGGACTAGCGGGAGCGAGACTGGGGAGCTGTTTTTT
v_gene: TRBV27; len: 16; d_gene: TRBD2; j_gene: TRBJ2-3; abundance: .; CDR3aa: CASSLLASGSADTQYF; CDR3nt: TGTGCCAGCAGTTTATTGGCTAGCGGGAGTGCAGATACGCAGTATTTT
v_gene: TRBV3-1; len: 15; d_gene: TRBD1; j_gene: TRBJ2-5; abundance: many; CDR3aa: CASSQDLGGRQGEYF; CDR3nt: TGTGCCAGCAGCCAAGATCTTGGCGGGAGACAGGGGGAGTACTTC
v_gene: TRBV5-1; len: 14; d_gene: .; j_gene: TRBJ2-2; abundance: many; CDR3aa: CASSLEGVTGELFF; CDR3nt: TGCGCCAGCAGCTTGGAAGGGGTTACCGGGGAGCTGTTTTTT
v_gene: TRBV5-1; len: 14; d_gene: .; j_gene: TRBJ1-6; abundance: many; CDR3aa: CASSLAGYGSPLHF; CDR3nt: TGCGCCAGCAGCTTGGCAGGGTACGGGTCACCCCTCCACTTT